This record looks at one T cell receptor (beta chain) sequence and its context. Germline V gene lookup returns CDR1 KGHSH and CDR2 LQKENI. This CDR3 has 15 residues. Germline trimming cut 5 bases from V and 2 bases from J; bases unmatched to any gene: 7. The sample is drawn from a study of blood T cell repertoires in COVID-19. Whole-study context: COVID-19 samples, acute and convalescent, were from the United States, Italy and Spain. The analysed material was cDNA or gDNA that came from T cells, B-cell-depleted T cells, or PBMCs.

Data came from immunoSEQ multiplex PCR; TCRdb stores just in-frame clones and leaves some out. The sample yields 110,000 to 150,000 clones, approximately 79% seen once. The receptor was isolated from a man in his 60s with acute or convalescent COVID-19. Material for sequencing was peripheral blood. J is TRBJ2-7 and V is TRBV18; 9 bases are a match to TRBD1. CDR3 amino acids: CASSATGQGPYEQYF. The CDR3 coding sequence is TGTGCCAGCTCAGCAACGGGACAGGGACCCTACGAGCAGTACTTC.